The rows below give T cell receptor beta chains drawn from one sample of a study of T-cell reconstitution after alpha-beta-depleted transplantation in children. TCRdb used MiXCR to reprocess the PCR reads, holding one entry per CDR3 protein. The data hold some 520,000 distinct CDR3 sequences, with around a third observed a single time. The material was PBMCs from the stem cell graft donor, obtained from the stem cell graft. Receptor source: a human donor who donated a stem cell graft to a child with aplastic anemia. The CDR3 runs from the conserved cysteine through the conserved F or W. Each record gives: J gene, V gene, clone size, D gene, CDR3 DNA, CDR3 protein. The D gene is left open where the match is weak. Clone sizes are given selectively: once, few, many, or a class where the clone is expanded.

J gene: TRBJ1-5; V gene: TRBV29-1; clone size: once; D gene: TRBD1; CDR3 DNA: TGCAGCGTGGGGACAGATAATCAGCCCCAGCATTTT; CDR3 protein: CSVGTDNQPQHF
J gene: TRBJ1-2; V gene: TRBV7-9; clone size: -; D gene: -; CDR3 DNA: TGTGCCAGCCGACCCCCATGGCAGGACTATGGCTACACCTTC; CDR3 protein: CASRPPWQDYGYTF
J gene: TRBJ2-1; V gene: TRBV5-1; clone size: few; D gene: TRBD2; CDR3 DNA: TGCGCCAGCAGCTTGGAGATAGCGGGGTACAATGAGCAGTTCTTC; CDR3 protein: CASSLEIAGYNEQFF
J gene: TRBJ2-1; V gene: TRBV6-4; clone size: few; D gene: TRBD2; CDR3 DNA: TGTGCCAGCAGTGAGGGACTAGCGGGAGAGGAGCAGTTCTTC; CDR3 protein: CASSEGLAGEEQFF
J gene: TRBJ2-7; V gene: TRBV20-1; clone size: -; D gene: TRBD2; CDR3 DNA: TGCAGTGCTCCCCCAGCGGGAGGCTACGAGCAGTACTTC; CDR3 protein: CSAPPAGGYEQYF
J gene: TRBJ1-1; V gene: TRBV12-3/TRBV12-4; clone size: -; D gene: TRBD1; CDR3 DNA: TGTGCCAGCATCCTGGACAGGGGCACTGAAGCTTTCTTT; CDR3 protein: CASILDRGTEAFF
J gene: TRBJ2-1; V gene: TRBV12-3/TRBV12-4; clone size: -; D gene: TRBD1; CDR3 DNA: TGTGCCAGCATCCTGGACAGGGGGACCTACAATGAGCAGTTCTTC; CDR3 protein: CASILDRGTYNEQFF
J gene: TRBJ2-2; V gene: TRBV19; clone size: -; D gene: -; CDR3 DNA: TGTGCCAGTAGTATAGGTCGGCTGAGGACCACCGGGGAGCTGTTTTTT; CDR3 protein: CASSIGRLRTTGELFF
J gene: TRBJ1-4; V gene: TRBV15; clone size: -; D gene: TRBD1; CDR3 DNA: TGTGCCACCAGCAGAGGAGGGGGACCGACAGGGGGAGGAAAACTGTTTTTT; CDR3 protein: CATSRGGGPTGGGKLFF
J gene: TRBJ2-2; V gene: TRBV7-2; clone size: -; D gene: -; CDR3 DNA: TGTGCCAGCAGCCTACACCAAGGGGTTTCCACCGGGGAGCTGTTTTTT; CDR3 protein: CASSLHQGVSTGELFF
J gene: TRBJ2-7; V gene: TRBV6-1; clone size: -; D gene: TRBD2; CDR3 DNA: TGTGCCAGCAGTCCAAGAGCTAGCGGGATGGGGGTTTACGAGCAGTACTTC; CDR3 protein: CASSPRASGMGVYEQYF
J gene: TRBJ1-5; V gene: TRBV20-1; clone size: -; D gene: -; CDR3 DNA: TGCAGTGCTAGAGATCGTGGGGGAAGCAATCAGCCCCAGCATTTT; CDR3 protein: CSARDRGGSNQPQHF
J gene: TRBJ1-1; V gene: TRBV15; clone size: -; D gene: -; CDR3 DNA: TGTGCCACCAGCAGGGAGCCCAGGACAGATGGTGAAGCTTTCTTT; CDR3 protein: CATSREPRTDGEAFF
J gene: TRBJ2-2; V gene: TRBV29-1; clone size: few; D gene: -; CDR3 DNA: TGCAGCGTTCTTCGCCCCACCGGGGAGCTGTTTTTT; CDR3 protein: CSVLRPTGELFF
J gene: TRBJ2-5; V gene: TRBV11-2; clone size: -; D gene: TRBD2; CDR3 DNA: TGTGCCAGCAGCCCCAGCGGGAGGGGTAGGGAAAAAGAGACCCAGTACTTC; CDR3 protein: CASSPSGRGREKETQYF
J gene: TRBJ1-3; V gene: TRBV6-5; clone size: -; D gene: TRBD1; CDR3 DNA: TGTGCCAGCAGCCGGGGACAGGGAAACACCATATATTTT; CDR3 protein: CASSRGQGNTIYF
J gene: TRBJ2-7; V gene: TRBV19; clone size: -; D gene: -; CDR3 DNA: TGTGCCAGTACGCCCCGGGGATTCCCCTACGAGCAGTACTTC; CDR3 protein: CASTPRGFPYEQYF
J gene: TRBJ2-2; V gene: TRBV6-1; clone size: -; D gene: -; CDR3 DNA: TGTGCCAGCAAGAATACCGGGACTTTCACCGGGGAGCTGTTTTTT; CDR3 protein: CASKNTGTFTGELFF
J gene: TRBJ1-5; V gene: TRBV7-8; clone size: -; D gene: -; CDR3 DNA: TGTGCCACCCAAACGGGAGGGTCGCGGTACAATCAGCCCCAGCATTTT; CDR3 protein: CATQTGGSRYNQPQHF
J gene: TRBJ2-1; V gene: TRBV4-3; clone size: -; D gene: TRBD2; CDR3 DNA: TGCGCCAGCAGCCAAGAAGGACTAGTCGTTCGTTTCTTC; CDR3 protein: CASSQEGLVVRFF
J gene: TRBJ1-5; V gene: TRBV7-2; clone size: -; D gene: -; CDR3 DNA: TGTGCCAGCAGCTTAGGAAAGGAGTACGGCAATCAGCCCCAGCATTTT; CDR3 protein: CASSLGKEYGNQPQHF
J gene: TRBJ2-1; V gene: TRBV6-5; clone size: -; D gene: TRBD2; CDR3 DNA: TGTGCCAGCAGTTACTCGAGGACTAGCGGGGGGGATTACAATGAGCAGTTCTTC; CDR3 protein: CASSYSRTSGGDYNEQFF
J gene: TRBJ1-1; V gene: TRBV6-4; clone size: -; D gene: -; CDR3 DNA: TGTGCCAGCAGCCCTGAACCGACGAACACTGAAGCTTTCTTT; CDR3 protein: CASSPEPTNTEAFF
J gene: TRBJ2-7; V gene: TRBV30; clone size: -; D gene: TRBD2; CDR3 DNA: TGTGCCTGGAGTCCGGGACTAGCCCTCTACGAGCAGTACTTC; CDR3 protein: CAWSPGLALYEQYF
J gene: TRBJ2-7; V gene: TRBV20-1; clone size: -; D gene: TRBD2; CDR3 DNA: TGCAGTGCTACCCGGACTAGCGGGGTCTACGAGCAGTACTTC; CDR3 protein: CSATRTSGVYEQYF
J gene: TRBJ1-3; V gene: TRBV3-1; clone size: few; D gene: -; CDR3 DNA: TGTGCCAGCAGCCAAGATGCGGGTCCGGGCAACACCATATATTTT; CDR3 protein: CASSQDAGPGNTIYF
J gene: TRBJ2-2; V gene: TRBV5-1; clone size: -; D gene: TRBD1; CDR3 DNA: TGCGCCAGCAGGCCGGGACAGGGGTCGAGCACCGGGGAGCTGTTTTTT; CDR3 protein: CASRPGQGSSTGELFF
J gene: TRBJ1-1; V gene: TRBV5-1; clone size: -; D gene: TRBD1; CDR3 DNA: TGCGCCAGCAGCTTGGCCGGGGATAGGGGGCTCACTGAAGCTTTCTTT; CDR3 protein: CASSLAGDRGLTEAFF
J gene: TRBJ1-1; V gene: TRBV9; clone size: many; D gene: -; CDR3 DNA: TGTGCCAGCAGCGTTTTGGGGAACACTGAAGCTTTCTTT; CDR3 protein: CASSVLGNTEAFF
J gene: TRBJ2-1; V gene: TRBV21-1; clone size: once; D gene: -; CDR3 DNA: TGTGCCAGCAGCACCCGACTAGCGGGAGGCCCTCGGGATGAGCAGTTCTTC; CDR3 protein: CASSTRLAGGPRDEQFF
J gene: TRBJ1-2; V gene: TRBV19; clone size: few; D gene: -; CDR3 DNA: TGTGCCAGTAGTATAACAGGGCTTGGCTACACCTTC; CDR3 protein: CASSITGLGYTF
J gene: TRBJ1-5; V gene: TRBV12-3/TRBV12-4; clone size: once; D gene: -; CDR3 DNA: TGTGCCAGCAGTTTAGCGTATGTGGGTCAGCCCCAGCATTTT; CDR3 protein: CASSLAYVGQPQHF
J gene: TRBJ2-4; V gene: TRBV19; clone size: few; D gene: -; CDR3 DNA: TGTGCCAGTAGGGGGGCCGGACAGTCAAACATTCAGTACTTC; CDR3 protein: CASRGAGQSNIQYF
J gene: TRBJ1-1; V gene: TRBV20-1; clone size: few; D gene: -; CDR3 DNA: TGCAGTGCTCCGCGGGACACCATGAACACTGAAGCTTTCTTT; CDR3 protein: CSAPRDTMNTEAFF
J gene: TRBJ2-1; V gene: TRBV29-1; clone size: few; D gene: TRBD2; CDR3 DNA: TGCAGCGTCTTCACTAGCGGGAACAATGAGCAGTTCTTC; CDR3 protein: CSVFTSGNNEQFF
J gene: TRBJ2-1; V gene: TRBV29-1; clone size: -; D gene: -; CDR3 DNA: TGCAGCGTTTTAGTGGGATCCTACAATGAGCAGTTCTTC; CDR3 protein: CSVLVGSYNEQFF
J gene: TRBJ1-1; V gene: TRBV5-1; clone size: -; D gene: -; CDR3 DNA: TGCGCCAGCAGCTTTGTGGCCGCGGATAACACTGAAGCTTTCTTT; CDR3 protein: CASSFVAADNTEAFF
J gene: TRBJ1-3; V gene: TRBV20-1; clone size: few; D gene: -; CDR3 DNA: TGCAGTGCTAGAGATCGGCAGTACTCTGGAAACACCATATATTTT; CDR3 protein: CSARDRQYSGNTIYF
J gene: TRBJ2-7; V gene: TRBV4-3; clone size: -; D gene: -; CDR3 DNA: TGCGCCAGCAGCCAACGTTCTAGCGACGAGCAGTACTTC; CDR3 protein: CASSQRSSDEQYF
J gene: TRBJ2-1; V gene: TRBV7-2; clone size: -; D gene: TRBD1; CDR3 DNA: TGTGCCAGCAGCCCCAGGGGGACGGGGCCCTACAATGAGCAGTTCTTC; CDR3 protein: CASSPRGTGPYNEQFF
J gene: TRBJ2-3; V gene: TRBV6-1; clone size: -; D gene: TRBD1; CDR3 DNA: TGTGCCAGCAGTGAAGACGGGACAGTCACAGATACGCAGTATTTT; CDR3 protein: CASSEDGTVTDTQYF
J gene: TRBJ1-5; V gene: TRBV11-2; clone size: -; D gene: TRBD1; CDR3 DNA: TGTGCCAGCAGCCAACAGGGGACAACAGATCAGCCCCAGCATTTT; CDR3 protein: CASSQQGTTDQPQHF
J gene: TRBJ1-5; V gene: TRBV6-2/TRBV6-3; clone size: -; D gene: -; CDR3 DNA: TGTGCCAGCACCGATCACGGGGCCGGAGGCAATCAGCCCCAGCATTTT; CDR3 protein: CASTDHGAGGNQPQHF
J gene: TRBJ2-1; V gene: TRBV30; clone size: few; D gene: -; CDR3 DNA: TGTGCCTGGAGTACGGGTGGGGGGACCCCCGTTTACAATGAGCAGTTCTTC; CDR3 protein: CAWSTGGGTPVYNEQFF
J gene: TRBJ2-7; V gene: TRBV4-3; clone size: -; D gene: -; CDR3 DNA: TGCGCCAGCAGCCAAGATATAACGACAGGTCGCCCGTACTTC; CDR3 protein: CASSQDITTGRPYF
J gene: TRBJ2-7; V gene: TRBV20-1; clone size: many; D gene: TRBD2; CDR3 DNA: TGCAGTGCTGGACGGCCGGGACTAGCCGCCTACGAGCAGTACTTC; CDR3 protein: CSAGRPGLAAYEQYF
J gene: TRBJ1-1; V gene: TRBV30; clone size: -; D gene: TRBD1; CDR3 DNA: TGTGCCTGGGACACCGGACAGGGGAACACTGAAGCTTTCTTT; CDR3 protein: CAWDTGQGNTEAFF
J gene: TRBJ1-2; V gene: TRBV20-1; clone size: -; D gene: TRBD1; CDR3 DNA: TGCAGTGCCGTCAGGACAGGGCGGCTAGACGGCTACACCTTC; CDR3 protein: CSAVRTGRLDGYTF
J gene: TRBJ2-7; V gene: TRBV21-1; clone size: few; D gene: -; CDR3 DNA: TGTGCCAGCAGCAAGAGACGAGGGAGTACCTACGAGCAGTACTTC; CDR3 protein: CASSKRRGSTYEQYF